Shown below are 31 T cell receptor beta chains from a single sample sequenced in a study of blood T cell repertoires in COVID-19 (dated by TCRdb to about 2020). Library preparation used the immunoSEQ multiplex PCR assay. In TCRdb, the immuneACCESS table is reduced to in-frame sequences with V and J assigned. These tables do not hold every clone; where another copy was compared, an unresolved V gene accounts for under half, and the others remain unexplained. A total of 270,000 or so clones appear in this sample, about four fifths of them only once. The biggest ten clones account for under 3% of the sample. Specimen: peripheral blood. The receptors were gathered from a woman aged 55-70 years with active or convalescent COVID-19.

The count of this clone is one. J is TRBJ1-1 and V is TRBV5-1; perhaps TRBD1 as D (5 bases). The CDR3 totals 14 residues. V lost 0 bases, J lost 4 bases, and 10 bases lay in between. CDR1 SGHRS and CDR2 YFSETQ come from the germline V gene. CDR3 region: CASSLGGPGTEAFF. DNA of the CDR3: TGCGCCAGCAGCTTGGGGGGCCCGGGCACTGAAGCTTTCTTT.

The chain recombines TRBV28 with TRBJ1-4; no clear D. The CDR3 totals 15 residues. Germline values: CDR1 MDHEN, CDR2 SYDVKM. Between the trimmed V and J ends, which lost 7 bases and 6 bases, there was a span of 18 bases. The CDR3 coding sequence is TGTGCCAGCACCAATACCGGGTCTCCGGATGAAAAACTGTTTTTT. Its translation is CASTNTGSPDEKLFF.

The chain has TRBV6-1 and TRBJ1-5; D unclear. The V and J ends lost 2 bases and 7 bases respectively, with 9 bases between them. Germline CDR1 reads MNHNS; CDR2 reads SASEGT. This CDR3 region has 13 residues. The CDR3 DNA reads as TGTGCCAGCAGTGAAACAGTTATCCAGCCCCAGCATTTT. It is translated as CASSETVIQPQHF.

The chain combines TRBV5-4 with TRBJ2-1; no definite D call. Trimming left V 4 bases short and J 0 bases short, with 11 bases between. The CDR3 covers 15 residues. Germline V gene data show CDR1 as SGHNT and CDR2 as YYREEE (reference sequence). The CDR3 is CASSLTASSYNEQFF. In DNA, the CDR3 is TGTGCCAGCAGCCTAACCGCAAGCTCCTACAATGAGCAGTTCTTC.

The sample holds many counts of this clone. The chain carries TRBV24-1 and TRBJ2-2, with D possibly being TRBD2 (6 bases). CDR1 and CDR2 from the germline V gene are KGHDR and SFDVKD. The length of the CDR3 is 14 residues. Trimming left V 8 bases short and J 5 bases short, with 14 bases between. CDR3 in DNA: TGTGCCACCACCCTCGGGGGACGGACCGGGGAGCTGTTTTTT. Translation gives CATTLGGRTGELFF.

The chain joins TRBV27 to TRBJ2-3, with D perhaps TRBD2 (5 bases). Per the germline V gene, CDR1 is MNHEY and CDR2 is SMNVEV (reference sequence). The length of the CDR3 is 14 residues. With 4 bases removed from V and 2 bases from J, the gap between germline ends came to 10 bases. DNA of the CDR3: TGTGCCAGCAGTTGGAGCGGCAACACAGATACGCAGTATTTT. It codes for CASSWSGNTDTQYF.

This sequence joins TRBV19 and TRBJ1-1, with D tentatively TRBD1 (6 bases). V dropped 2 bases and J dropped 1 base, with 14 bases sitting between them. The CDR3 sequence is 16 residues long. Germline V gene sequence: CDR1 LNHDA, CDR2 SQIVND (reference sequence). The CDR3 DNA sequence: TGTGCCAGTAGTATACCCGGATACAGGGCGAACACTGAAGCTTTCTTT. It codes for CASSIPGYRANTEAFF.

The chain has TRBV28 and TRBJ2-7; TRBD1 aligns across 7 bases. This CDR3 region has 16 residues. The trim removed 4 bases at V and 0 bases at J, leaving 9 bases unmatched. Germline values: CDR1 MDHEN, CDR2 SYDVKM. The CDR3 nucleotides read TGTGCCAGCAGTTCTACAGGGGTGGGGACCTCCTACGAGCAGTACTTC. The encoded protein is CASSSTGVGTSYEQYF.

V is TRBV5-8 and J is TRBJ1-1; no firm D call. The germline gives CDR1 SGHTS, CDR2 YDEGEE. The CDR3 runs to 11 residues. Trimming shortened V by 3 bases and J by 6 bases, and 6 bases separated the two germline ends. The chain's CDR3 is CASSSWPEAFF. The DNA for the CDR3 is TGTGCCAGCAGCTCGTGGCCTGAAGCTTTCTTT.

The chain combines TRBV5-1 with TRBJ1-6; 7 bases are a match to TRBD1. This CDR3 has 16 amino acids. Losses at the gene ends were 4 bases for V and 8 bases for J; bases not matched to a gene: 12. Per the germline V gene, CDR1 is SGHRS and CDR2 is YFSETQ. CDR3 DNA sequence: TGCGCCAGCAGCGTTGCCTTCGACAGGGAGCATTCACCCCTCCACTTT. Translated: CASSVAFDREHSPLHF.

The J gene is TRBJ1-1, the V gene TRBV6-2 or TRBV6-3; TRBD1 matches at 8 bases. This CDR3 has 16 amino acids. The germline V gene encodes CDR1 MNHEY and CDR2 SVGEGT. V lost 0 bases and J lost 5; bases outside the gene matches: 8. CDR3 bases: TGTGCCAGCAGTTACTCGACAGGGGTGCGGGGTACTGAAGCTTTCTTT. This codes for CASSYSTGVRGTEAFF.

The V and J genes are TRBV2 and TRBJ1-6; D might be TRBD1 (5 bases). Germline loops: CDR1 SNHLY, CDR2 FYNNEI. V was trimmed by 4 bases and J by 13 bases, leaving 14 bases between them. This CDR3 comprises 13 residues. The CDR3 region is CASSVGPGPPLHF. The CDR3 nucleotides read TGTGCCAGCAGTGTAGGGCCAGGGCCGCCCCTCCACTTT. Supplemented by reference TRBV2 and TRBJ1-6, the full variable domain reads EPEVTQTPSHQVTQMGQEVILRCVPISNHLYFYWYRQILGQKVEFLVSFYNNEISEKSEIFDDQFSVERPDGSNFTLKIRSTKLEDSAMYFCASSVGPGPPLHFGNGTRLTVT.

This chain joins TRBV7-6 and TRBJ2-5; 7 bases are shared with TRBD2. The CDR3 runs to 18 residues. Germline trimming cut 1 base from V and 1 base from J; bases unmatched to any gene: 12. Per germline, CDR1 SGHVS and CDR2 FNYEAQ. CDR3 amino acids: CASSLGLARTWTQETQYF. The CDR3 nucleotides read TGTGCCAGCAGCTTAGGACTAGCCAGGACGTGGACCCAAGAGACCCAGTACTTC.

The CDR3 here is CASKGGGRTGELFF. The CDR3 bases are TGTGCCAGCAAAGGGGGGGGCCGCACCGGGGAGCTGTTTTTT. This sequence joins TRBV2 and TRBJ2-2, with D perhaps TRBD2 (7 bases). The CDR3 contains 14 residues. Germline V lookup: CDR1 SNHLY, CDR2 FYNNEI. Trimming stripped 7 bases from V and 4 bases from J, with 13 bases between.

The chain recombines TRBV3-1 (or the pseudogene TRBV3-2) with TRBJ1-2; D gene ambiguous. V dropped 3 bases and J dropped 8 bases, with 13 bases sitting between them. The CDR3 spans 13 residues. Looked up from germline, CDR1 is LGHDT and CDR2 is YNNKEL (reference sequence). CDR3: CASSQQALAGYTF. CDR3 bases: TGTGCCAGCAGCCAGCAGGCGTTGGCGGGCTACACCTTC.

The chain employs TRBV3-1 (or the pseudogene TRBV3-2) and TRBJ2-3; the D gene is possibly TRBD2 (6 bases). The length of the CDR3 is 15 residues. Per germline, CDR1 LGHDT and CDR2 YNNKEL (reference sequence). V lost 1 base, J lost 0 bases, and 8 bases lay in between. The CDR3 sequence is CASSQVLASTDTQYF. Written as DNA, the CDR3 is TGTGCCAGCAGCCAAGTACTAGCTAGCACAGATACGCAGTATTTT.

The V gene is TRBV7-9, the J gene TRBJ2-7, with a weak D call TRBD2 (5 bases). CDR3 length: 12 amino acids. Germline CDR1 reads SEHNR; CDR2 reads FQNEAQ (reference sequence). V dropped 5 bases and J dropped 6 bases, with 11 bases sitting between them. As DNA, the CDR3 is TGTGCCAGCAGCCCCACTAGGAGCGAGCAGTACTTC. Protein: CASSPTRSEQYF.

J is TRBJ2-3 and V is TRBV6-1, with a tentative D call TRBD2 (6 bases). The CDR3 sequence is 17 residues long. CDR1 and CDR2 (germline): MNHNS, SASEGT. Trimming left V 4 bases short and J 0 bases short, with 17 bases between. CDR3 sequence (DNA): TGTGCCAGCAGTGTTACGGCTAGCGCAACGAGCACAGATACGCAGTATTTT. Amino acids: CASSVTASATSTDTQYF.

The chain recombines TRBV7-9 with TRBJ2-5, with TRBD2 matching over 11 bases. The CDR3 runs to 17 residues. The germline V gene encodes CDR1 SEHNR and CDR2 FQNEAQ (reference sequence). V shed 1 base and J 0 bases; nucleotides not matched to a gene: 4. The CDR3 DNA is TGTGCCAGCAGCTTAGGACTAGCGGGGATCTACCAAGAGACCCAGTACTTC. It codes for CASSLGLAGIYQETQYF.

The chain combines TRBV6-5 with TRBJ2-5, with 8 nucleotides matching TRBD2. The V segment lost 0 bases and the J segment 3 bases; nucleotides outside the gene matches: 3. Germline V CDR1 and CDR2: MNHEY, SVGAGI. The CDR3 runs to 15 residues. This chain's CDR3 is CASSYSAGAKETQYF. CDR3 DNA sequence: TGTGCCAGCAGTTACTCAGCGGGGGCGAAAGAGACCCAGTACTTC.

The V gene is TRBV12-3 or TRBV12-4, the J gene TRBJ1-1; the D gene is possibly TRBD1 (5 bases). The CDR3 extends over 11 amino acids. V was cut by 3 bases and J by 8 bases, with 7 bases left in between. The CDR3 DNA reads as TGTGCCAGCAGTTTTCGACAGGAAGCTTTCTTT. It yields the protein CASSFRQEAFF.

This clone was seen a few times. J is TRBJ1-5 and V is TRBV7-2, with no clear D. V was trimmed by 1 base and J by 0 bases, leaving 4 bases between them. Germline CDR1 is SGHTA and CDR2 is FQGNSA. CDR3 length equals 14 residues. CDR3 in amino acids: CASSLGHSNQPQHF. CDR3 coding DNA: TGTGCCAGCAGCTTAGGTCATAGCAATCAGCCCCAGCATTTT.

The gene calls are TRBV10-2 and TRBJ1-2; no clear D gene. The CDR3 contains 14 residues. Trimming pared 3 bases from V and 0 bases from J, leaving 8 bases between. Germline V gene sequence: CDR1 WSHSY, CDR2 SAAADI. CDR3 sequence (DNA): TGCGCCAGCAGTGACGGGTTTACTAACTATGGCTACACCTTC. It encodes CASSDGFTNYGYTF.

The chain links TRBV4-1 to TRBJ1-2, with D possibly TRBD1 on 6 matching bases. Germline loops: CDR1 MGHRA, CDR2 YSYEKL. This CDR3 contains 15 residues. Trimming cost V 4 bases and J 4 bases, with 16 bases left between them. The CDR3 DNA reads TGCGCCAGCAGCCGAGAAGGGGGTTTGGGCTATGGCTACACCTTC. This translates into CASSREGGLGYGYTF.

The rearrangement joins TRBV5-6 to TRBJ1-6; perhaps TRBD1 as D (6 bases). V dropped 2 bases and J dropped 7 bases, with 10 bases sitting between them. Germline assignment: CDR1 SGHDT and CDR2 YYEEEE. The CDR3 loop spans 14 amino acids. The CDR3 here is CASSFLTGNSPLHF. In nucleotides, the CDR3 is TGTGCCAGCAGCTTCCTGACAGGAAATTCACCCCTCCACTTT. Variable domain in full (rest from reference TRBV5-6 and TRBJ1-6): DAGVTQSPTHLIKTRGQQVTLRCSPKSGHDTVSWYQQALGQGPQFIFQYYEEEERQRGNFPDRFSGHQFPNYSSELNVNALLLGDSALYLCASSFLTGNSPLHFGNGTRLTVT.

This chain joins TRBV5-4 and TRBJ2-7; 11 bases are shared with TRBD2. Germline V gene lookup returns CDR1 SGHNT and CDR2 YYREEE (reference sequence). V shed 0 bases, J shed 4 bases, and the junction held 3 bases outside the gene matches. This CDR3 has 15 amino acids. The CDR3 bases are TGTGCCAGCAGCTTGGGGCTAGCGGGGGGTTACGAGCAGTACTTC. Residues: CASSLGLAGGYEQYF.

V gene TRBV5-6 combines with J gene TRBJ2-2; no clear D gene. V was clipped by 4 bases and J by 4 bases, with 14 bases between them. CDR3 size: 15 residues. Per the germline V gene, CDR1 is SGHDT and CDR2 is YYEEEE. The CDR3 coding sequence is TGTGCCAGCAGCCTCCCGGTCTTCCCCACCGGGGAGCTGTTTTTT. Translation: CASSLPVFPTGELFF.

The V gene is TRBV18, the J gene TRBJ1-2, with TRBD1 identical over 9 bases. Germline V CDR1 and CDR2: KGHSH, LQKENI. CDR3 size: 14 residues. J was trimmed by 7 bases and V by 1 base; bases with no gene match: 4. The CDR3 protein is CASSPLQGASGYTF. The CDR3 region has the DNA TGTGCCAGCTCACCACTACAGGGGGCGTCTGGCTACACCTTC.

This clone has a single count. The V gene is TRBV2, the J gene TRBJ2-7, with 7 positions matching TRBD1. After removal of 5 bases from V and 6 bases from J, the junction contained 4 bases not matched to a gene. The CDR3 is 12 residues long. Germline lookup yields CDR1 SNHLY and CDR2 FYNNEI. The CDR3 nucleotides are TGTGCCAGCAGTACAGGGGTCGGCGAGCAGTACTTC. It encodes CASSTGVGEQYF.

The V gene is TRBV4-1, the J gene TRBJ1-1; D remains ambiguous. This CDR3 has 14 amino acids. The V gene lost 2 bases and the J gene lost 1 base, with 8 bases spanning the gap. Germline CDR1 is MGHRA and CDR2 is YSYEKL. The CDR3 is CASSQPGGNTEAFF. The CDR3, as DNA: TGCGCCAGCAGCCAACCCGGAGGGAACACTGAAGCTTTCTTT.

The chain has TRBV10-2 and TRBJ2-7; D is unclear. Germline V gene data show CDR1 as WSHSY and CDR2 as SAAADI. Trimming removed 7 bases at V and 6 bases at J, with 13 bases between. The CDR3 covers 12 residues. The chain's CDR3 is CASIYSNGEQYF. CDR3 in DNA: TGCGCCAGCATCTACTCTAACGGCGAGCAGTACTTC.